The TCR beta chain described here comes from a study of blood T cell repertoires in COVID-19. Study background: From T cells, B-cell-depleted T cells, or PBMCs came the material, which was cDNA or gDNA.

Authors' analysis steps: Researchers report that nucleated cell counts were estimated from reference gene primer amplification. Here immunoSEQ multiplex PCR was the method, and the copy in TCRdb shows in-frame clones only, minus some. Clonal size and the V and J genes are those of that table, whereas D and trimming came from the DNA. The sample holds approximately 200,000 clones, about four fifths seen once. This receptor was identified in a woman in her 30s who had recovered from COVID-19. The sample consisted of peripheral blood.

The CDR3 coding sequence is TGTGCCTGGAGTGTCGGCAGGGGGCTAAACACCATATATTTT. Translating it yields CAWSVGRGLNTIYF. The chain links TRBV30 to TRBJ1-3; 8 bases line up with TRBD1. CDR1 and CDR2 (germline): GTSNPN, SVGIG (reference sequence). V shed 0 bases and J 6 bases; nucleotides not matched to a gene: 4. This CDR3 has 14 residues.